Each of the 28 T cell receptor beta chains below was sequenced from the same sample in a study of shared clonotypes between healthy human individuals. CD8 cells regarded as naive lacked CD45RO, were positively chosen for CCR7, and omitted terminally differentiated effector memory CD45RA+ cells. Assay: immunoSEQ multiplex PCR; the TCRdb copy retains only in-frame clones and omits some. The sample gives some 2,100,000 clones, approximately 94% of which show up once; about 1.5% is in the top ten. Specimen: naive CD8+ T cells from PBMCs. Receptors were obtained from a young man in good health. Some clones in this sample may be carry-over from other donors' samples.

Regarding this clone: The sample carries other DNA sequences with the same CDR3. V gene TRBV6-6 combines with J gene TRBJ2-7; D is ambiguous. Trimming stripped 2 bases from V and 1 base from J, with 6 bases between. This CDR3 has 13 residues. Germline V gives CDR1 MNHNY, CDR2 SVGAGI (reference sequence). This CDR3 reads CASSYPSSYEQYF. CDR3 in DNA: TGTGCCAGCAGTTACCCCAGTTCCTACGAGCAGTACTTC.

The gene calls are TRBV7-2 and TRBJ2-7, with D hard to call. The CDR3 spans 13 residues. V gave up 7 bases and J gave up 2 bases, with 12 bases separating them. Germline-derived CDR1 and CDR2 are SGHTA and FQGNSA. Written as DNA, the CDR3 is TGTGCCAGCACCCCACCCGACCCCTACGAGCAGTACTTC. Translation: CASTPPDPYEQYF.

V is TRBV6-1 and J is TRBJ2-2; 9 nucleotides align to TRBD1. The CDR3 has 16 residues. After removal of 4 bases from V and 5 bases from J, the junction contained 8 bases not matched to a gene. Germline-derived CDR1 and CDR2 are MNHNS and SASEGT. CDR3 sequence: CASSVLPGQGTGELFF. Here the CDR3 DNA reads TGTGCCAGCAGTGTTCTACCGGGACAGGGAACCGGGGAGCTGTTTTTT.

The rearrangement links TRBV7-9 to TRBJ2-7, with 10 bases identical to TRBD1. This CDR3 has 16 residues. Germline CDR1 SEHNR, CDR2 FQNEAQ (reference sequence). The ends lost 5 bases at V and 0 bases at J; junction bases unmatched: 7. The CDR3 loop reads CASSQRQGALSYEQYF. The CDR3 DNA reads TGTGCCAGCAGCCAACGACAGGGGGCCCTCTCCTACGAGCAGTACTTC.

This rearrangement joins TRBV11-2 to TRBJ2-7; D gene uncertain. Germline V CDR1 and CDR2: SGHAT, FQNNGV. The CDR3 is 12 residues long. The V gene lost 2 bases and the J gene lost 7 bases, with 9 bases spanning the gap. CDR3 in DNA: TGTGCCAGCAGCTTACCTACCGGAGAGCAGTACTTC. This codes for CASSLPTGEQYF.

This clone was counted a single time. This chain connects TRBV14 to TRBJ2-5, with D tentatively TRBD1 (6 bases). The V end was cut by 3 bases, the J end by 0 bases, with 11 bases between. The CDR3 extends over 15 amino acids. Per the germline V gene, CDR1 is SGHDN and CDR2 is FVKESK. CDR3 amino acids: CASSHRDRHQETQYF. The CDR3 DNA reads as TGTGCCAGCAGCCATCGAGACAGGCACCAAGAGACCCAGTACTTC.

This chain connects TRBV12-5 to TRBJ1-2; 7 bases line up with TRBD1. The CDR3 spans 16 residues. The V gene end was trimmed by 3 bases and the J gene end by 4 bases; junction bases not matched to a gene: 11. The germline V gene encodes CDR1 LGHNT and CDR2 FRNRAP. The CDR3 protein is CASGLLLGQLIYGYTF. CDR3 coding DNA: TGTGCTAGTGGTTTACTATTGGGACAGCTGATCTATGGCTACACCTTC.

The chain couples TRBV27 to TRBJ2-7; D ambiguous. V was pared by 0 bases and J by 2 bases, with 11 bases between. The CDR3 has 15 amino acids. The germline V gene encodes CDR1 MNHEY and CDR2 SMNVEV (reference sequence). CDR3 sequence reads: CASSLSGFLAYEQYF. CDR3 DNA sequence: TGTGCCAGCAGTTTATCTGGGTTTTTAGCCTACGAGCAGTACTTC.

The rearrangement links TRBV13 to TRBJ1-2; tentatively, D is TRBD1 (6 bases). The CDR3 spans 14 residues. Germline loops: CDR1 PRHDT, CDR2 FYEKMQ (reference sequence). V lost 0 bases to trimming and J lost 4 bases, with 9 bases between them. The chain's CDR3 is CASSLGRDIYGYTF. The CDR3 bases are TGTGCCAGCAGCTTAGGCCGGGACATCTATGGCTACACCTTC.

On this clone: The identical CDR3 is also encoded by other nucleotide sequences in the sample. J is TRBJ2-1 and V is TRBV27; 10 nucleotides match TRBD2. The CDR3 is made up of 16 amino acids. Trimming cost V 0 bases and J 2 bases; bases outside gene matches: 1. In germline, CDR1 is MNHEY, CDR2 SMNVEV (reference sequence). CDR3 sequence reads: CASSLSLAGAYNEQFF. Here the CDR3 DNA reads TGTGCCAGCAGTTTATCCCTAGCGGGAGCCTACAATGAGCAGTTCTTC.

V is TRBV27 and J is TRBJ2-3; D is unresolved. CDR1 is MNHEY and CDR2 is SMNVEV in the germline V gene (reference sequence). V lost 6 bases and J 4 bases, leaving 14 bases between the germline ends. CDR3 length: 14 amino acids. The CDR3 loop is CASRPRGAPDTQYF. CDR3 DNA sequence: TGTGCCAGCAGGCCCCGTGGCGCCCCAGATACGCAGTATTTT.

The rearrangement joins TRBV5-4 to TRBJ2-2, with D possibly being TRBD1 (5 bases). The germline V and J ends were trimmed by 3 bases and 4 bases, with 16 bases remaining between them. The CDR3 loop spans 16 amino acids. Germline V lookup: CDR1 SGHNT, CDR2 YYREEE (reference sequence). The CDR3 loop reads CASSSTQGIGTGELFF. CDR3 DNA: TGTGCCAGCAGCTCCACGCAGGGCATAGGCACCGGGGAGCTGTTTTTT.

V and J are TRBV27 and TRBJ2-5; 8 bases line up with TRBD2. Germline CDR1 MNHEY, CDR2 SMNVEV (reference sequence). Unmatched junction bases numbered 2, after V lost 0 bases and J lost 5 bases. The CDR3 covers 14 residues. This chain's CDR3 is CASSLSAGAETQYF. The CDR3 DNA reads as TGTGCCAGCAGTTTATCAGCGGGAGCGGAGACCCAGTACTTC.

A note on this clone: An end of the junction differs from the germline gene, which may be a read error. The V gene is TRBV28, the J gene TRBJ2-7, with D hard to call. The germline CDR1 and CDR2 sequences are MDHEN and SYDVKM. The CDR3 has 14 residues. DNA for the CDR3: TGTGCCAGCACTTTATATCACGGGTCCTACGAGCAGTACTTC. Its protein is CASTLYHGSYEQYF.

The V gene is TRBV28, the J gene TRBJ1-2, with a weak D call TRBD1 (5 bases). The CDR3 has 12 residues. The germline V and J ends were trimmed by 6 bases and 7 bases, with 12 bases remaining between them. Germline assignment: CDR1 MDHEN and CDR2 SYDVKM. Here the CDR3 reads CASSYGTPGYTF. CDR3 in DNA: TGTGCCAGCAGCTACGGGACCCCTGGCTACACCTTC.

The chain combines TRBV7-9 with TRBJ2-7; 11 positions agree with TRBD2. The CDR3 length is 14 residues. Trimming at V came to 7 bases and at J to 2 bases, leaving 4 bases not matched to a gene. From germline, CDR1 is SEHNR and CDR2 FQNEAQ (reference sequence). The CDR3 DNA reads as TGTGCCAGCACCTATAGCGGGAGGGCCTACGAGCAGTACTTC. Translated, it gives CASTYSGRAYEQYF.

The gene calls are TRBV5-6 and TRBJ2-1; TRBD2 matches at 7 bases. The CDR3 contains 17 residues. J gave up 1 base and V 1 base, and 8 bases lay outside the gene matches. CDR1 and CDR2 (germline): SGHDT, YYEEEE. The CDR3 spells CASSLSRAGESYNEQFF. CDR3 in DNA: TGTGCCAGCAGCTTGTCCCGCGCGGGAGAGTCCTACAATGAGCAGTTCTTC.

This rearrangement joins TRBV7-9 to TRBJ2-1; no reliable D call. From germline, CDR1 is SEHNR and CDR2 FQNEAQ (reference sequence). V gave up 7 bases and J gave up 0 bases, with 10 bases separating them. This CDR3 has 14 amino acids. DNA for the CDR3: TGTGCCAGCAAAAGCGCCGACTCCTACAATGAGCAGTTCTTC. This translates into CASKSADSYNEQFF.

The V call is TRBV6-4, the J call TRBJ2-2; TRBD1 agrees at 10 bases. Germline V gene sequence: CDR1 MRHNA, CDR2 SNTAGT. The CDR3 contains 15 residues. The V segment lost 6 bases and the J segment 5 bases; nucleotides outside the gene matches: 6. The CDR3 reads CASSPTGGMTGELFF. DNA for the CDR3: TGTGCCAGCAGCCCGACAGGGGGCATGACCGGGGAGCTGTTTTTT.

The V call is TRBV7-9, the J call TRBJ2-2; D is unresolved. V was pared by 6 bases and J by 6 bases, with 11 bases between. The V gene's germline CDR1 is SEHNR and CDR2 FQNEAQ (reference sequence). The CDR3 has 13 residues. The CDR3 DNA sequence: TGTGCCAGCAGTATGAGTGAGTCCGGGGAGCTGTTTTTT. Protein: CASSMSESGELFF.

This clone was found once. This rearrangement joins TRBV5-1 to TRBJ2-1; D is possibly TRBD1 or TRBD2 (5 bases each). This CDR3 has 17 amino acids. Germline-derived CDR1 and CDR2 are SGHRS and YFSETQ. V was trimmed by 4 bases and J by 0 bases, leaving 17 bases between them. The CDR3 reads CASSPAGASSSYNEQFF. CDR3 DNA: TGCGCCAGCAGCCCCGCCGGGGCTTCCAGCTCCTACAATGAGCAGTTCTTC.

The rearrangement links TRBV29-1 to TRBJ2-5; 8 bases match TRBD2. Germline-derived CDR1 and CDR2 are SQVTM and ANQGSEA. The junction had 9 bases not matched to a gene; V was cut back by 7 bases and J by 5 bases. The CDR3 sequence is 13 residues long. The CDR3 protein is CSARAGAGETQYF. The DNA of the CDR3 is TGCAGCGCAAGAGCGGGAGCCGGGGAGACCCAGTACTTC.

The gene calls are TRBV5-1 and TRBJ2-7; D is uncertain. Germline V gene data show CDR1 as SGHRS and CDR2 as YFSETQ. V dropped 1 base and J dropped 3 bases, with 11 bases sitting between them. The CDR3 covers 14 residues. In DNA form, the CDR3 reads TGCGCCAGCAGCTTGAGCAGTCCGTTCTACGAGCAGTACTTC. Translating it yields CASSLSSPFYEQYF.

J is TRBJ2-7 and V is TRBV6-1, with D unclear. Germline V gene data show CDR1 as MNHNS and CDR2 as SASEGT. There are 15 residues in the CDR3. V was pared by 6 bases and J by 2 bases, with 17 bases between. CDR3 amino acids: CASSPSLSTTYEQYF. The CDR3 bases are TGTGCCAGCAGCCCAAGCCTGTCCACTACCTACGAGCAGTACTTC.

The chain has TRBV19 and TRBJ1-1; perhaps TRBD1 as D (6 bases). This CDR3 region has 15 residues. The germline V gene has CDR1 LNHDA and CDR2 SQIVND (reference sequence). Trimming removed 7 bases at V and 0 bases at J, with 15 bases between. The CDR3 sequence is CASTDSLVMNTEAFF. The CDR3 nucleotides are TGTGCCAGTACGGACAGCCTTGTTATGAACACTGAAGCTTTCTTT.

V usage is TRBV4-1 and J usage is TRBJ1-2, with no clear D. V lost 0 bases and J lost 8, with 10 bases in between. The CDR3 runs to 13 residues. Per the germline V gene, CDR1 is MGHRA and CDR2 is YSYEKL. The CDR3 region is CASSQDITKGYTF. The CDR3, as DNA: TGCGCCAGCAGCCAAGATATAACGAAGGGCTACACCTTC.

The CDR3 region has the DNA TGTGCCAGCAGCTTACTACTAGCGGTCGTATACAATGAGCAGTTCTTC. Residues: CASSLLLAVVYNEQFF. The chain joins TRBV7-8 to TRBJ2-1; 8 bases are shared with TRBD2. Germline values: CDR1 SGHVS, CDR2 FQNEAQ. The ends lost 2 bases at V and 4 bases at J; junction bases unmatched: 7. The CDR3 loop spans 16 amino acids. Looking up the rest from reference TRBV7-8 and TRBJ2-1 gives the full variable domain: GAGVSQSPRYKVAKRGQDVALRCDPISGHVSLFWYQQALGQGPEFLTYFQNEAQLDKSGLPSDRFFAERPEGSVSTLKIQRTQQEDSAVYLCASSLLLAVVYNEQFFGPGTRLTVL.

The genes are TRBV6-5 and TRBJ2-7, with TRBD1 matching over 7 bases. With 2 bases clipped from V and 6 bases from J, the junction kept 13 bases outside the gene matches. The CDR3 is made up of 16 amino acids. Germline CDR1 reads MNHEY; CDR2 reads SVGAGI. CDR3 in DNA: TGTGCCAGCAGTTACCAACCTCAGGGGGTAGGGGCCGAGCAGTACTTC. Its protein is CASSYQPQGVGAEQYF.